Following are 9 T cell receptor beta chains from one sample sequenced in a study of T cell changes during pregnancy in multiple sclerosis. Here immunoSEQ multiplex PCR was the method, and the copy in TCRdb shows in-frame clones only, minus some. The sample includes 35,000 to 50,000 clones, 90% of them seen just once. The material sequenced was peripheral blood, taken in the second trimester of pregnancy. All receptors come from a female donor in good health, enrolled as a control in a pregnancy study.

The chain has TRBV5-6 and TRBJ2-7; 10 nucleotides agree with TRBD1. Unmatched junction bases numbered 2, after V lost 2 bases and J lost 3 bases. The length of the CDR3 is 14 residues. CDR1 and CDR2 from the germline V gene are SGHDT and YYEEEE. The CDR3 sequence: CASSLGQGGYEQYF. CDR3 DNA: TGTGCCAGCAGCTTAGGACAGGGGGGCTACGAGCAGTACTTC.

The count of this clone is one. V usage is TRBV15 and J usage is TRBJ2-5; the D is unclear. Between the trimmed V and J ends, which lost 0 bases and 5 bases, there was a span of 7 bases. This CDR3 is 13 amino acids long. The germline gives CDR1 LNHNV, CDR2 YYDKDF (reference sequence). The CDR3 protein is CATSRESWETQYF. Here the CDR3 DNA reads TGTGCCACCAGCAGAGAGAGTTGGGAGACCCAGTACTTC. Full variable domain (remainder filled in from reference TRBV15 and TRBJ2-5): DAMVIQNPRYQVTQFGKPVTLSCSQTLNHNVMYWYQQKSSQAPKLLFHYYDKDFNNEADTPDNFQSRRPNTSFCFLDIRSPGLGDTAMYLCATSRESWETQYFGPGTRLLVL.

The chain is built from TRBV19 and TRBJ2-7; TRBD2 matches 12 bases. The CDR3 sequence is 14 residues long. The germline CDR1 and CDR2 sequences are LNHDA and SQIVND (reference sequence). The V and J ends lost 5 bases and 6 bases, in that order; junction bases with no gene match: 5. The CDR3 loop reads CASSPTSGGPEQYF. The CDR3 DNA reads TGTGCCAGTAGTCCCACTAGCGGGGGGCCCGAGCAGTACTTC.

The chain uses TRBV5-1 and TRBJ2-7, with D unclear. The V end was cut by 0 bases, the J end by 4 bases, with 11 bases between. CDR1 is SGHRS and CDR2 is YFSETQ in the germline V gene. The CDR3 consists of 14 residues. The chain's CDR3 is CASSLVHKNYEQYF. DNA for the CDR3: TGCGCCAGCAGCTTGGTGCACAAAAATTACGAGCAGTACTTC.

The chain has TRBV19 and TRBJ2-3; a weak D match, TRBD1 (6 bases). This CDR3 region has 14 residues. The V end was cut by 5 bases, the J end by 2 bases, with 11 bases between. The V gene's germline CDR1 is LNHDA and CDR2 SQIVND (reference sequence). The chain's CDR3 is CASSEGVYTDTQYF. The CDR3 DNA reads TGTGCCAGTAGTGAGGGGGTCTACACAGATACGCAGTATTTT. Full variable domain (remainder filled in from reference TRBV19 and TRBJ2-3): DGGITQSPKYLFRKEGQNVTLSCEQNLNHDAMYWYRQDPGQGLRLIYYSQIVNDFQKGDIAEGYSVSREKKESFPLTVTSAQKNPTAFYLCASSEGVYTDTQYFGPGTRLTVL.

The rearrangement links TRBV27 to TRBJ1-2; 7 positions match TRBD1. The CDR3 is made up of 16 amino acids. V shed 6 bases and J 2 bases; nucleotides not matched to a gene: 12. CDR1 MNHEY and CDR2 SMNVEV come from the germline V gene (reference sequence). DNA for the CDR3: TGTGCCAGCAGGACCACAGGGGTAGGTGGCAACTATGGCTACACCTTC. This translates into CASRTTGVGGNYGYTF.

The chain employs TRBV7-2 and TRBJ2-1; 12 bases match TRBD2. This CDR3 contains 16 residues. Germline V CDR1 and CDR2: SGHTA, FQGNSA. The J segment lost 4 bases and the V segment lost 0 bases, leaving 1 base of the junction unmatched. The CDR3 region is CASSLATSGGYNEQFF. CDR3 bases: TGTGCCAGCAGCTTAGCGACTAGCGGGGGTTACAATGAGCAGTTCTTC.

The rearrangement links TRBV7-2 to TRBJ1-5; 8 bases agree with TRBD1. V was pared by 5 bases and J by 9 bases, with 12 bases of the junction left unmatched. Germline V gene sequence: CDR1 SGHTA, CDR2 FQGNSA. This CDR3 is built from 15 residues. This CDR3 reads CASSIGQGYLRPQHF. The CDR3 DNA reads TGTGCCAGCAGCATAGGACAGGGCTATCTCAGGCCCCAGCATTTT.

V gene TRBV19 combines with J gene TRBJ1-1; the D gene is possibly TRBD1 (5 bases). Per germline, CDR1 LNHDA and CDR2 SQIVND (reference sequence). Trimming cost V 2 bases and J 3 bases, with 7 bases left between them. CDR3 length equals 13 residues. DNA of the CDR3: TGTGCCAGTAGTATATACAGGTACACTGAAGCTTTCTTT. This sequence encodes CASSIYRYTEAFF.